This TCR beta chain was found in a study of blood T cell repertoires in COVID-19. Produced via immunoSEQ multiplex PCR; TCRdb's table is partial and in-frame only. The sample gives 220,000 or so clones, less than 85% of which show up once; less than 4% is in the top ten. The germline V and J ends were trimmed by 4 bases and 4 bases, with 7 bases remaining between them. From germline, CDR1 is SGHDN and CDR2 FVKESK. CDR3 length equals 12 residues. The source material was peripheral blood. The V and J genes are TRBV14 and TRBJ2-5; D gene uncertain. This sequence originates from a woman of 80 years or more with acute or convalescent COVID-19. CDR3 nucleotide sequence: TGTGCCAGCAGCCCACTACGAGAGACCCAGTACTTC. As protein: CASSPLRETQYF.